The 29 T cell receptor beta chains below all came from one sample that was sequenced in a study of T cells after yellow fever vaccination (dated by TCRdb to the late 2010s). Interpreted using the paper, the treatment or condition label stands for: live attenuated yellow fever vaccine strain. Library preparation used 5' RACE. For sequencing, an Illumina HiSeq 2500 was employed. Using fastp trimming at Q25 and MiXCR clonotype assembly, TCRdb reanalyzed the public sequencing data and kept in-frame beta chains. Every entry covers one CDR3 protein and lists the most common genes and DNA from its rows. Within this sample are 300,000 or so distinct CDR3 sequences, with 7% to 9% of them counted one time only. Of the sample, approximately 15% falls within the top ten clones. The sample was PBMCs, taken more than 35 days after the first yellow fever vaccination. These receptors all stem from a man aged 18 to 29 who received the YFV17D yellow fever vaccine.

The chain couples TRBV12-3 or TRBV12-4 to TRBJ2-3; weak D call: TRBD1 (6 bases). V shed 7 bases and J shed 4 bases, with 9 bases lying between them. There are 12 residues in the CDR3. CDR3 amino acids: CASTRGADTQYF. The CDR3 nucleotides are TGTGCCAGCACCAGGGGCGCAGATACGCAGTATTTT.

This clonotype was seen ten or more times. This CDR3 reads CASSLMWDSYEQYF. The CDR3 region has the DNA TGTGCCAGCAGCTTAATGTGGGACTCCTACGAGCAGTACTTC. The rearrangement joins TRBV7-2 to TRBJ2-7, with D hard to call. With 2 bases removed from V and 0 bases from J, the gap between germline ends came to 8 bases. The CDR3 length is 14 residues. CDR1 is SGHTA, CDR2 FQGNSA, per germline.

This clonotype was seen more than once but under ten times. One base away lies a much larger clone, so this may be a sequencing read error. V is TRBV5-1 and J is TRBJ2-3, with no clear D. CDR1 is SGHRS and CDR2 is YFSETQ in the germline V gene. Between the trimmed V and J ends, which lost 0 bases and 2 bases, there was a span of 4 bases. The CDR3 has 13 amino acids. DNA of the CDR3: TGCGCCAGCAGCTTGGGGCACACAGATACGCAGTATTTT. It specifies CASSLGHTDTQYF.

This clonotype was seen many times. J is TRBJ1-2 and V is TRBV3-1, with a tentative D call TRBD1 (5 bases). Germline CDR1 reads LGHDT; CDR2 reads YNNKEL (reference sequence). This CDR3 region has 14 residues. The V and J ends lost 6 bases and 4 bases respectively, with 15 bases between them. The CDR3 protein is CASRHTRQRYGYTF. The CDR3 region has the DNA TGTGCCAGCAGACACACTAGACAGCGCTATGGCTACACCTTC.

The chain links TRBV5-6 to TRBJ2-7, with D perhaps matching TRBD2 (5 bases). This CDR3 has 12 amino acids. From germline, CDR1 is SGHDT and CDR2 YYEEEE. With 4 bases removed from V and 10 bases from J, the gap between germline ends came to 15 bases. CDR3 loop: CASSKTMEDQYF. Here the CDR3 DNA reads TGTGCCAGCAGCAAAACGATGGAGGATCAGTACTTC.

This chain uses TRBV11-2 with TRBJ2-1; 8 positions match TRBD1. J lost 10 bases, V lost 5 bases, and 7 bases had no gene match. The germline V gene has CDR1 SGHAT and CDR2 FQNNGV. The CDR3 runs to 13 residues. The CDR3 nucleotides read TGTGCCAGCAGCGACCGACAGGGGCGAGAGCAGTTCTTC. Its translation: CASSDRQGREQFF.

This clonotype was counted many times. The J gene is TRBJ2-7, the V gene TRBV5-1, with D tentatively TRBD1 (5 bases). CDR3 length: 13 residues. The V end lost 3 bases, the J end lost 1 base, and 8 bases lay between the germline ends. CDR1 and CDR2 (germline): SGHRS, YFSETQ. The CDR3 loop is CASSYGQSYEQYF. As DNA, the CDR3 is TGCGCCAGCAGCTACGGACAATCCTACGAGCAGTACTTC.

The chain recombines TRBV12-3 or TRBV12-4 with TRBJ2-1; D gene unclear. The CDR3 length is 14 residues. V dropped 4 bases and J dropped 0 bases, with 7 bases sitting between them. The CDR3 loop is CASSSSVSYNEQFF. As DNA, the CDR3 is TGTGCCAGCAGTTCTTCCGTCTCCTACAATGAGCAGTTCTTC.

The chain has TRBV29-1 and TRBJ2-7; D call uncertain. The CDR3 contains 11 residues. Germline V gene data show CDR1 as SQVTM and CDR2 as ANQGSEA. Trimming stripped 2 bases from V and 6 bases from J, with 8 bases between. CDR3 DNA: TGCAGCGTTGAAAGGCAGGCCGAGCAGTACTTC. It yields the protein CSVERQAEQYF.

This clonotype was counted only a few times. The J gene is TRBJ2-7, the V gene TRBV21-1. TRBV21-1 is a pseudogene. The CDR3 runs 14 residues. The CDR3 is CASSKSRGTYEQYF. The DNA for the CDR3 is TGTGCCAGCAGCAAAAGTCGGGGTACCTACGAGCAGTACTTC.

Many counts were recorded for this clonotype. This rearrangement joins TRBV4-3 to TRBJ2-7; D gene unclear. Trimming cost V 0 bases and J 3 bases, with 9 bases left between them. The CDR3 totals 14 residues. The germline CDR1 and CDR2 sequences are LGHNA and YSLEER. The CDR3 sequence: CASSQDPTGYEQYF. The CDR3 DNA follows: TGCGCCAGCAGCCAAGACCCCACGGGCTACGAGCAGTACTTC.

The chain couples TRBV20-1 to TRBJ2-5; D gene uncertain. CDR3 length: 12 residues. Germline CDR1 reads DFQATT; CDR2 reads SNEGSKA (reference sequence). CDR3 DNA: TGCAGCTTCCGCGCCGGGTCGGAGACCCAGTACTTC. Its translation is CSFRAGSETQYF.

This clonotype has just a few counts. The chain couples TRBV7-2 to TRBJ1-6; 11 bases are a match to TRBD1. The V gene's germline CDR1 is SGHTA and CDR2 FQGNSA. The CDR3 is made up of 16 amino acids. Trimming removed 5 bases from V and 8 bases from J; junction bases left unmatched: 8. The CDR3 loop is CASSPWTGGIDSPLHF. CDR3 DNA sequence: TGTGCCAGCAGCCCATGGACAGGGGGCATTGATTCACCCCTCCACTTT.

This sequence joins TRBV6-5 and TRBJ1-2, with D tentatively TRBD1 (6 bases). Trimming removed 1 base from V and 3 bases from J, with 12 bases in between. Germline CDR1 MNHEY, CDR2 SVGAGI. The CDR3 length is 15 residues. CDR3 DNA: TGTGCCAGCAGTTACTTCCTAGGGGGGGACTATGGCTACACCTTC. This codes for CASSYFLGGDYGYTF.

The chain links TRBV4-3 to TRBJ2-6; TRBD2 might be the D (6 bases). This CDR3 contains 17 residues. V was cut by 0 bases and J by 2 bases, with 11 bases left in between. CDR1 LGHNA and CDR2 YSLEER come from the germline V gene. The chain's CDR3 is CASSQEGPGAGANVLTF. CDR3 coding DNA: TGCGCCAGCAGCCAAGAAGGCCCGGGGGCTGGGGCCAACGTCCTGACTTTC.

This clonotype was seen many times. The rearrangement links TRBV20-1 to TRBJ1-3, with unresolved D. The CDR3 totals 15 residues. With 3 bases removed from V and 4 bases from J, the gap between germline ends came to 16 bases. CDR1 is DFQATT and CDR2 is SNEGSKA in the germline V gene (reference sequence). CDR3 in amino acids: CSARNPGAGGNTIYF. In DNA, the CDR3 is TGCAGTGCTAGGAATCCGGGCGCCGGAGGAAACACCATATATTTT.

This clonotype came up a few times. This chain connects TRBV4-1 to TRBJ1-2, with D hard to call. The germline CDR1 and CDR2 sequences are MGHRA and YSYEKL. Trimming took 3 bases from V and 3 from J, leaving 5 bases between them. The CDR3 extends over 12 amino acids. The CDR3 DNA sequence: TGCGCCAGCAGCCAGGGTGACTATGGCTACACCTTC. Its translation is CASSQGDYGYTF.

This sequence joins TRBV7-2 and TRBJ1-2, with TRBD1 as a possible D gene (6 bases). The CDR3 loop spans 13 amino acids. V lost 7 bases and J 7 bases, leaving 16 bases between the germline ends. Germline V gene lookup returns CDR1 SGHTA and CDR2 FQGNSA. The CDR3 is CASKIGGASGYTF. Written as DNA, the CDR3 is TGTGCCAGCAAAATAGGGGGGGCGAGTGGCTACACCTTC.

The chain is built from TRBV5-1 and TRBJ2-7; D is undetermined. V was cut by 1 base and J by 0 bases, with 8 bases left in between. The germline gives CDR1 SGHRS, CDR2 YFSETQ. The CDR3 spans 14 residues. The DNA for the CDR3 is TGCGCCAGCAGCTTGTCGTCCAACTCCTACGAGCAGTACTTC. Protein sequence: CASSLSSNSYEQYF.

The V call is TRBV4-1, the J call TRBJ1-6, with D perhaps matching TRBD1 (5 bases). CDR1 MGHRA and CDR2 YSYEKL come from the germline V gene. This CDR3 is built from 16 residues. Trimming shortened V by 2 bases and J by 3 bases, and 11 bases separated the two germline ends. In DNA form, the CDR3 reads TGCGCCAGCAGCCAAACCGGGACCCACTATAATTCACCCCTCCACTTT. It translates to CASSQTGTHYNSPLHF.

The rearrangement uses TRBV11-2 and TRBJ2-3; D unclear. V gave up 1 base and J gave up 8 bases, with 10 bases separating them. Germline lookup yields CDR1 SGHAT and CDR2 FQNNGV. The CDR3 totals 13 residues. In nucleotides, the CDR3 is TGTGCCAGCAGCTTAGGAGTCGCTAGTACGCAGTATTTT. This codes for CASSLGVASTQYF.

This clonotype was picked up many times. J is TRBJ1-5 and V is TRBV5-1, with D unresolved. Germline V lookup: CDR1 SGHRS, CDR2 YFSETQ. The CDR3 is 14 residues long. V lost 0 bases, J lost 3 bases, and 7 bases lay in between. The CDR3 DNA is TGCGCCAGCAGCTTGGACAGCCCCAATCAGCCCCAGCATTTT. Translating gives CASSLDSPNQPQHF.

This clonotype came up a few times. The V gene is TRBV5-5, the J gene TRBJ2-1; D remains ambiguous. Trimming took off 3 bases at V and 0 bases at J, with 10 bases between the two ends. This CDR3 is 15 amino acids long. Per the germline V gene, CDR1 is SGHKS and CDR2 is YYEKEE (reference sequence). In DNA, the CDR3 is TGTGCCAGCAGCTCGGTCCCGAGCTCCTACAATGAGCAGTTCTTC. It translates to CASSSVPSSYNEQFF.

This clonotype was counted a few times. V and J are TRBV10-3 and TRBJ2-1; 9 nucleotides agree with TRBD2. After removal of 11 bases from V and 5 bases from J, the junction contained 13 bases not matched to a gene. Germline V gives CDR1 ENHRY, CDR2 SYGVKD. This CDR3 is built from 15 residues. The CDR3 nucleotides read TGTGCCCTCTCATCCAGTAGCGGGGGTCACAATGAGCAGTTCTTC. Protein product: CALSSSSGGHNEQFF.

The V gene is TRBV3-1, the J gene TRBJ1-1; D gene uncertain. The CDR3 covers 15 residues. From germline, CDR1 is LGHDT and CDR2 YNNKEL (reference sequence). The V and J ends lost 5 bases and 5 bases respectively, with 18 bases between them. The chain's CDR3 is CASSSVRGHPTEAFF. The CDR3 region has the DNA TGTGCCAGCAGCTCCGTGCGAGGCCACCCTACTGAAGCTTTCTTT.

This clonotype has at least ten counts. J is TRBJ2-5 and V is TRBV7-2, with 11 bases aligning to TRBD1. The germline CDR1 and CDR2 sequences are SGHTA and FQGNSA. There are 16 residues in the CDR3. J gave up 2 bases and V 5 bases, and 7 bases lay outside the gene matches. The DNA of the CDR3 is TGTGCCAGCAGCCATCGGACAGGGGGCAGGCAAGAGACCCAGTACTTC. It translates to CASSHRTGGRQETQYF.

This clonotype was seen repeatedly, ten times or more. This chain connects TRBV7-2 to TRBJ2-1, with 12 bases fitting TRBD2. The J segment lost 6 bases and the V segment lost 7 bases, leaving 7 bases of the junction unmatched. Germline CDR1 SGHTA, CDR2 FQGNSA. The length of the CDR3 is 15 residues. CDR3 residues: CASIPRLAGVNEQFF. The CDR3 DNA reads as TGTGCCAGCATCCCCAGACTAGCGGGGGTCAATGAGCAGTTCTTC.

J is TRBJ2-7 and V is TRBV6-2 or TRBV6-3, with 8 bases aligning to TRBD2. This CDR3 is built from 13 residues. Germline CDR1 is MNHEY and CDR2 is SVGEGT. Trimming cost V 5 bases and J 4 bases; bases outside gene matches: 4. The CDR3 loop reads CASSPGGGYEQYV. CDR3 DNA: TGTGCCAGCAGTCCCGGCGGGGGGTACGAGCAGTACGTC.

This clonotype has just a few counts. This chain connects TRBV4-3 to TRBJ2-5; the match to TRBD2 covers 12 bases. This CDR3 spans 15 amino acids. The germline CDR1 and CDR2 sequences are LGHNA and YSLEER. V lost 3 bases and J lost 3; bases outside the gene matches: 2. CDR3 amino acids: CASSQRLAGEETQYF. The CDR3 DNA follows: TGCGCCAGCAGCCAGCGACTAGCGGGGGAAGAGACCCAGTACTTC.